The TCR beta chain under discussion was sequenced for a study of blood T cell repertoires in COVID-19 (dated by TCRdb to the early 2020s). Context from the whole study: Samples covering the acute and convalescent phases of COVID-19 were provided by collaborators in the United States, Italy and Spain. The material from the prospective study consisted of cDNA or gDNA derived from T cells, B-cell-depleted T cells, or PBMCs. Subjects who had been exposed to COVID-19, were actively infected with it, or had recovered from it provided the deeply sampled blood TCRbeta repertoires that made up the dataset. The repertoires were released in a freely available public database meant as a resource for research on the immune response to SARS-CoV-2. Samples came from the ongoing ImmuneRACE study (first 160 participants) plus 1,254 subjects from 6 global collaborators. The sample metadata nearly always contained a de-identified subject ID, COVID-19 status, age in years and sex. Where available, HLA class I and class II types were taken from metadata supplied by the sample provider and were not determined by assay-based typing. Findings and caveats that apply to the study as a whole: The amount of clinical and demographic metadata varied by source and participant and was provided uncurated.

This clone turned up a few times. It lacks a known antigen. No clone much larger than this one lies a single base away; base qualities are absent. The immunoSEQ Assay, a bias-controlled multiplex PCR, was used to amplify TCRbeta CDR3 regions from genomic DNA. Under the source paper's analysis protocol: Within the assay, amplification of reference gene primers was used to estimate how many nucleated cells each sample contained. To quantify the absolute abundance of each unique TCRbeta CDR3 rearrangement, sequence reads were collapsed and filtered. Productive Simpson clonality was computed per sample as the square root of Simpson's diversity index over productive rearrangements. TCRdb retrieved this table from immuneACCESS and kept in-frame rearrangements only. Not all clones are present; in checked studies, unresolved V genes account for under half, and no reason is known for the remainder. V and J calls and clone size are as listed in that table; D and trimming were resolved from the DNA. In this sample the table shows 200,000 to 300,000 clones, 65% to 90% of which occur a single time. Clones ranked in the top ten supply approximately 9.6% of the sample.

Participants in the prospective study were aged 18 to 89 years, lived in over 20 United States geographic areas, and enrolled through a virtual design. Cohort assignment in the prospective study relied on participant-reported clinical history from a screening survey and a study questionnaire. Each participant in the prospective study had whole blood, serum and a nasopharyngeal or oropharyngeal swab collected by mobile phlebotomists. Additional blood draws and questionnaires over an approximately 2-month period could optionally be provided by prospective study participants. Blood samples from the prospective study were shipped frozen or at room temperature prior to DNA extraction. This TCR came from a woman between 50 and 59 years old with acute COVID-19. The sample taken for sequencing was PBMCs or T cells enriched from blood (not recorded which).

The DNA sequence reads TGTGCCAGCAGCGTTGGACTAAACCGGGGGTACACCGGGGAGCTGTTTTTT. The translation is CASSVGLNRGYTGELFF. The chain is made from TRBV9 and TRBJ2-2; tentative D gene TRBD2, with 6 bases matching. The germline V gene provides CDR1 SGDLS and CDR2 YYNGEE. Including the terminal cysteine and phenylalanine, the CDR3 comprises 17 residues. Only the CDR3 region is kept as DNA, spanning 51 bases read in frame from base 1. Relative to germline, V is 2 bases shorter and J is 3 bases shorter, with 17 bases between their ends.